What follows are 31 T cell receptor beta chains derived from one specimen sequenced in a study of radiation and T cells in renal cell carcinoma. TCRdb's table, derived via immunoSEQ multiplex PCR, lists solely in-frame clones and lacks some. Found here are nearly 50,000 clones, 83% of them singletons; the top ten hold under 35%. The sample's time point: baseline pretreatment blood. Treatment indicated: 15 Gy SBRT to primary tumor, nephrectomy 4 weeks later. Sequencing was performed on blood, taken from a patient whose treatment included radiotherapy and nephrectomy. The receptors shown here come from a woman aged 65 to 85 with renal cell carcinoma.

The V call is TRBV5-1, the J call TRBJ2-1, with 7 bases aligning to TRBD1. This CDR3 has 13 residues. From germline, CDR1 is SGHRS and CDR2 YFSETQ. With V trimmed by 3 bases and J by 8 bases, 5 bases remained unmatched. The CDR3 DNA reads TGCGCCAGCAGCTGGAGACAGGGCTATGAGCAGTTCTTC. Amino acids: CASSWRQGYEQFF. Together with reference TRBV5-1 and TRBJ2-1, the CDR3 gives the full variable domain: KAGVTQTPRYLIKTRGQQVTLSCSPISGHRSVSWYQQTPGQGLQFLFEYFSETQRNKGNFPGRFSGRQFSNSRSEMNVSTLELGDSALYLCASSWRQGYEQFFGPGTRLTVL.

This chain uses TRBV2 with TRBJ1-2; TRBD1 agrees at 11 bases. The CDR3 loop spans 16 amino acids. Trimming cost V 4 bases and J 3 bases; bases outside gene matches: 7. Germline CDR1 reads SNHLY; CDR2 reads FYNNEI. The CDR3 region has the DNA TGTGCCAGCAGTGCCGGACAGGGGGCAGTGGACTATGGCTACACCTTC. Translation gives CASSAGQGAVDYGYTF.

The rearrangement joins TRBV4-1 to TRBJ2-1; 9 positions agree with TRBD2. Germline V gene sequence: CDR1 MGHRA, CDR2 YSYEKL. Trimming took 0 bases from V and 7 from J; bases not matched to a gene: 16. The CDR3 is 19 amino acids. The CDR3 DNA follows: TGCGCCAGCAGCCAAGAACTCCTAGCGGGGACTCTACACGGGAATGAGCAGTTCTTC. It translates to CASSQELLAGTLHGNEQFF.

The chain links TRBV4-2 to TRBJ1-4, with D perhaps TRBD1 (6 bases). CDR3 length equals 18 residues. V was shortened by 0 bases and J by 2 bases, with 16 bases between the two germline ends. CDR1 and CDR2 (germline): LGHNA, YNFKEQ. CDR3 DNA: TGTGCCAGCAGCCAAGATCAAGGGGGTGACGAGACTAATGAAAAACTGTTTTTT. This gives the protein CASSQDQGGDETNEKLFF.

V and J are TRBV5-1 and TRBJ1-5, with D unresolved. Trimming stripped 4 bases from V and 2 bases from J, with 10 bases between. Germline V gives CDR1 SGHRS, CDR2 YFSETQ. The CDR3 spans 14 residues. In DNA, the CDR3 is TGCGCCAGCAGCCCGGGGAGTGGCAATCAGCCCCAGCATTTT. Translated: CASSPGSGNQPQHF.

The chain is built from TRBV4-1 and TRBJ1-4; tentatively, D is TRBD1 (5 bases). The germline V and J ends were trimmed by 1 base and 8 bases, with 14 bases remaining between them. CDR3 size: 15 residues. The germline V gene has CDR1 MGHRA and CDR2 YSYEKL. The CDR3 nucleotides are TGCGCCAGCAGCCAAGTTTTGGGGCGAGGAGAAAAACTGTTTTTT. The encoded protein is CASSQVLGRGEKLFF.

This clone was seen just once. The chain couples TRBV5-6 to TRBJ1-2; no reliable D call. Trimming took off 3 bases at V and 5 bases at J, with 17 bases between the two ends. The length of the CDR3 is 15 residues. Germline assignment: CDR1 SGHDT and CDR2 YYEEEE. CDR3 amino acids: CASSSQRPDGYGYTF. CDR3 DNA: TGTGCCAGCAGCTCCCAACGGCCAGACGGGTATGGCTACACCTTC. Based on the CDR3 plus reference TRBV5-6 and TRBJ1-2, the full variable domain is DAGVTQSPTHLIKTRGQQVTLRCSPKSGHDTVSWYQQALGQGPQFIFQYYEEEERQRGNFPDRFSGHQFPNYSSELNVNALLLGDSALYLCASSSQRPDGYGYTFGSGTRLTVV.

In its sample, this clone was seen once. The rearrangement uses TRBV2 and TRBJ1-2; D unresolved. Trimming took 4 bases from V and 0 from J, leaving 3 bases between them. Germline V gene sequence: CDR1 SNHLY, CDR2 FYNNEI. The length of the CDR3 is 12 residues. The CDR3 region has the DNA TGTGCCAGCAGTGGATCTAACTATGGCTACACCTTC. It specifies CASSGSNYGYTF.

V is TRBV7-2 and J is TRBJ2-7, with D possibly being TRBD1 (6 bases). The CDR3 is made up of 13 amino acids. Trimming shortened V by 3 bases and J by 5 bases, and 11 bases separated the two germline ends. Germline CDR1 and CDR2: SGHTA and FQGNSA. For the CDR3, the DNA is TGTGCCAGCAGCTTCTGGGGGCCCCACGAGCAGTACTTC. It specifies CASSFWGPHEQYF.

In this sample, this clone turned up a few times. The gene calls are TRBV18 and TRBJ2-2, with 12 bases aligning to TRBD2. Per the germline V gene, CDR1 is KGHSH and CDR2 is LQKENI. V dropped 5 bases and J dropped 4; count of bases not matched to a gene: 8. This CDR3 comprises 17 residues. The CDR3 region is CASSTGLAGRGTGELFF. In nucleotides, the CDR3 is TGTGCCAGCTCAACGGGACTAGCGGGCCGCGGCACCGGGGAGCTGTTTTTT.

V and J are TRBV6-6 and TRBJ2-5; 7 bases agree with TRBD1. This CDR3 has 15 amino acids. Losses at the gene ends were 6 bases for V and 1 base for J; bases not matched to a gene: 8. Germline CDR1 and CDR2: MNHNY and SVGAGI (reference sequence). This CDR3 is CASSTPTGTQETQYF. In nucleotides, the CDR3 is TGTGCCAGCAGCACTCCGACAGGGACCCAAGAGACCCAGTACTTC.

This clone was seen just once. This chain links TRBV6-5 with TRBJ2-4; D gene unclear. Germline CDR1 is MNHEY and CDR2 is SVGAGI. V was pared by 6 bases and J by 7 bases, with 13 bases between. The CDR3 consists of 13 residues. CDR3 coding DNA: TGTGCCAGCAGCCCGGGCTTGACGAACATTCAGTACTTC. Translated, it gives CASSPGLTNIQYF.

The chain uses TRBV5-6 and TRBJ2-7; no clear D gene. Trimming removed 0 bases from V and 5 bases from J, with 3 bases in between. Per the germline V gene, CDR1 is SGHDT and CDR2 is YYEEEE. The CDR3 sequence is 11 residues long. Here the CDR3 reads CASSLGNEQYF. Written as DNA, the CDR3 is TGTGCCAGCAGCTTGGGTAACGAGCAGTACTTC.

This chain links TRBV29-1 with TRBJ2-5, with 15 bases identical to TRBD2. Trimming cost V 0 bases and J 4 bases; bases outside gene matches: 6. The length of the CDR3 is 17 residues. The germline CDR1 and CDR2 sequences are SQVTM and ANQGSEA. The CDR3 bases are TGCAGCGTTGAAGATCGGGGACTAGCGGGAGGCCTAGAGACCCAGTACTTC. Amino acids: CSVEDRGLAGGLETQYF.

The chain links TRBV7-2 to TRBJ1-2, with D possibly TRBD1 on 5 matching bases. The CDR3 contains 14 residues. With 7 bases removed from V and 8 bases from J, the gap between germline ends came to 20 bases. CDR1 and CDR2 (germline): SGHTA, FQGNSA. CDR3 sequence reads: CASTPSEGTWGYTF. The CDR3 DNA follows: TGTGCCAGCACCCCGAGCGAGGGGACGTGGGGCTACACCTTC.

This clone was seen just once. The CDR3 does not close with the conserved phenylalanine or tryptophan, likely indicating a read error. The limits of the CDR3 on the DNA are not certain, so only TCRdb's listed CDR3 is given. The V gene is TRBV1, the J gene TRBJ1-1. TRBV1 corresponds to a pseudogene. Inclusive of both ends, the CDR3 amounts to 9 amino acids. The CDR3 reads CTSSQDLTT.

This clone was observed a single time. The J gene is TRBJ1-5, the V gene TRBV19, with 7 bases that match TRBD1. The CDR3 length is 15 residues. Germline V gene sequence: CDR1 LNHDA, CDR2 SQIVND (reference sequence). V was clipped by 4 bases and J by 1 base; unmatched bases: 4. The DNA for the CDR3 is TGTGCCAGTAGTACGACAGGGAGGAGCAATCAGCCCCAGCATTTT. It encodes CASSTTGRSNQPQHF.

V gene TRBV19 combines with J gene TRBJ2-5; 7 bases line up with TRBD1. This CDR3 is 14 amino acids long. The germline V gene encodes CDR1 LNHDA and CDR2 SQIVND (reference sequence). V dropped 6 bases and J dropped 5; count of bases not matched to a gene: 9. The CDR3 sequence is CASRETGLGETQYF. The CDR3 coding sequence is TGTGCCAGTAGAGAGACAGGGCTGGGCGAGACCCAGTACTTC.

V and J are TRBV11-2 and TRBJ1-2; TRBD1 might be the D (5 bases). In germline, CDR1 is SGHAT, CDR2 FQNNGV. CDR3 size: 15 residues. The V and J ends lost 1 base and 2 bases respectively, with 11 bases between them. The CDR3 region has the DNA TGTGCCAGCAGCTTAGCGGGACCTACAAACTATGGCTACACCTTC. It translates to CASSLAGPTNYGYTF.

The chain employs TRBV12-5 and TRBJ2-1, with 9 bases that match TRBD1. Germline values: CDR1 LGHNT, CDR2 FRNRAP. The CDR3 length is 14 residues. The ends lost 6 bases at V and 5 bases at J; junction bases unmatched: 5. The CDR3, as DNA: TGTGCTAGTGGGCGGGGACAGGGCAACAATGAGCAGTTCTTC. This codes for CASGRGQGNNEQFF.

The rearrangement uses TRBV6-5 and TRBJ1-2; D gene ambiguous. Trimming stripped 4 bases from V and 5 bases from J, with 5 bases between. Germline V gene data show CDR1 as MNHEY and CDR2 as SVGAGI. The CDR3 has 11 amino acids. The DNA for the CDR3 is TGTGCCAGCAGTTCCTATTATGGCTACACCTTC. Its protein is CASSSYYGYTF.

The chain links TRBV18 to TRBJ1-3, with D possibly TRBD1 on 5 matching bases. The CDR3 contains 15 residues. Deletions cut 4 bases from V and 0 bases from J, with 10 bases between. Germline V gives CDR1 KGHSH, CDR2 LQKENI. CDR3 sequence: CASSHDSSSGNTIYF. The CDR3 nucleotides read TGTGCCAGCTCACACGACAGTAGCTCTGGAAACACCATATATTTT.

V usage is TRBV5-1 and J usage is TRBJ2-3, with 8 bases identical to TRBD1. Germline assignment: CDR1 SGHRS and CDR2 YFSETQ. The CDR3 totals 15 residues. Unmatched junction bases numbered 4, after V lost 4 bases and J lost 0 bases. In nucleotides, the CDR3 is TGCGCCAGCAGCGGACAGGGTGAGAGCACAGATACGCAGTATTTT. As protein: CASSGQGESTDTQYF.

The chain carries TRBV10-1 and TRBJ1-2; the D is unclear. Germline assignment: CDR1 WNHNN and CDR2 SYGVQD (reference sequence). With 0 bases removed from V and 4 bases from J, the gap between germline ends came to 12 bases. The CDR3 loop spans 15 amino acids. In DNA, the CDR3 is TGCGCCAGCAGTGAGTCTATTAAGTGCCTCTATGGCTACACCTTC. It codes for CASSESIKCLYGYTF.

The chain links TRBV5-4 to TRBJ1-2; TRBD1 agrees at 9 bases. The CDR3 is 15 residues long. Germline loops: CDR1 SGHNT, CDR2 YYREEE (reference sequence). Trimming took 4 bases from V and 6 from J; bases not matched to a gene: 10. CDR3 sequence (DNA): TGTGCCAGCAGCATACAAACAGGGGGCGCGCATGGCTACACCTTC. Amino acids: CASSIQTGGAHGYTF.

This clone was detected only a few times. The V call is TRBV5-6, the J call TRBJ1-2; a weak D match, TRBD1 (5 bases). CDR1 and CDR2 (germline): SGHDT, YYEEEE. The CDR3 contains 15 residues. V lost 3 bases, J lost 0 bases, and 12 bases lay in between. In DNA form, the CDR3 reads TGTGCCAGCAGCTCTACAGGAGCGACTAACTATGGCTACACCTTC. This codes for CASSSTGATNYGYTF.

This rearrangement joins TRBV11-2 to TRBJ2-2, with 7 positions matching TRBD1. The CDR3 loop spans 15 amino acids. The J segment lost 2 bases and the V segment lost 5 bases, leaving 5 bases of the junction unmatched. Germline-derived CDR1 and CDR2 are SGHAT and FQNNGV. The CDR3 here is CASSGHRGNTGELFF. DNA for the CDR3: TGTGCCAGCAGCGGTCACAGGGGTAACACCGGGGAGCTGTTTTTT.

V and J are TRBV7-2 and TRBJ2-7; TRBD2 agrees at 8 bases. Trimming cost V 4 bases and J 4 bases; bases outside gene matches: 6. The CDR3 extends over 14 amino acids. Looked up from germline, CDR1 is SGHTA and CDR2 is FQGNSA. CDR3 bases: TGTGCCAGCAGCTCTAGCGGGTTTCTTTACGAGCAGTACTTC. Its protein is CASSSSGFLYEQYF.

The CDR3, as DNA: TGTGCCAGCAGCCGAGGAATAGATACGCAGTATTTT. It encodes CASSRGIDTQYF. The chain combines TRBV7-2 with TRBJ2-3; D not certain. V gave up 5 bases and J gave up 5 bases, with 8 bases separating them. Germline V lookup: CDR1 SGHTA, CDR2 FQGNSA. This CDR3 is built from 12 residues. Full variable domain (missing parts from reference TRBV7-2 and TRBJ2-3): GAGVSQSPSNKVTEKGKDVELRCDPISGHTALYWYRQSLGQGLEFLIYFQGNSAPDKSGLPSDRFSAERTGGSVSTLTIQRTQQEDSAVYLCASSRGIDTQYFGPGTRLTVL.

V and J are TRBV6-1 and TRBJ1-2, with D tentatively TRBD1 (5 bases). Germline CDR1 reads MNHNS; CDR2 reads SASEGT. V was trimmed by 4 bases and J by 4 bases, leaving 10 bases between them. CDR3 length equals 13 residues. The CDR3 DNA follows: TGTGCCAGCAGTGGACAGTTACTCTATGGCTACACCTTC. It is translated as CASSGQLLYGYTF.

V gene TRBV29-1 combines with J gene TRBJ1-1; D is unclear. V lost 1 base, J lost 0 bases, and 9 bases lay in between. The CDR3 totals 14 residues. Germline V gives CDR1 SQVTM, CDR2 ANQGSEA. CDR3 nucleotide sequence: TGCAGCGTTGAAGGGGCGGGGATGAACACTGAAGCTTTCTTT. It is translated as CSVEGAGMNTEAFF.